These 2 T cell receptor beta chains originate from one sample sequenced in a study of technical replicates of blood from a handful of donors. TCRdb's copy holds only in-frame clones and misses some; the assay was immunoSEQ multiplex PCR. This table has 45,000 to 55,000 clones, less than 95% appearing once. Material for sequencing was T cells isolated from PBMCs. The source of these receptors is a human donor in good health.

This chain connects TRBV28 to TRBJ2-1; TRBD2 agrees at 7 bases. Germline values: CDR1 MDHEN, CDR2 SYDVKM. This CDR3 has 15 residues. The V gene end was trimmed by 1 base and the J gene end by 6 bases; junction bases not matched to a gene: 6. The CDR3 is CASSLFAGVPNEQFF. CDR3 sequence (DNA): TGTGCCAGCAGTTTATTTGCGGGAGTCCCCAATGAGCAGTTCTTC.

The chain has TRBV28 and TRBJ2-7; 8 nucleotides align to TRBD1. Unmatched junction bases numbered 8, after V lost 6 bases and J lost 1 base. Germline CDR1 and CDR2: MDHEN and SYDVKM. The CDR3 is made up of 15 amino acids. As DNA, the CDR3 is TGTGCCAGCAGAAATACAGGGGGTGGTTCCTACGAGCAGTACTTC. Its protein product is CASRNTGGGSYEQYF.